This T cell receptor (beta chain) was captured by sequencing in a study of radiotherapy plus CTLA-4 blockade in lung cancer. Across the study: Patients showed objective responses in 15% to 20% of cases and disease control in under 35%. Regarding the study as a whole: Once radiotherapy plus ipilimumab had been given, TCR clones derived from tumor expanded in blood. Interferon-beta, together with early blood T cell clone dynamics, reportedly best predicted response.

Generated by immunoSEQ multiplex PCR, the TCRdb table keeps only in-frame clones and is missing some. The table shows 50,000 to 65,000 clones, with less than 85% occurring only once. Of note for this clone: Its antigen is undetermined.

J was trimmed by 1 base and V by 5 bases; bases with no gene match: 7. Germline lookup yields CDR1 SGHAT and CDR2 FQNNGV. The CDR3 length is 16 residues. CTLA-4 blockade using ipilimumab, together with focal radiation, was received by patients with chemo-refractory metastatic non-small-cell lung cancer. The origin of this receptor is a human donor with non-small cell lung cancer who had a complete response to radiotherapy plus ipilimumab. The sample in question was peripheral blood, obtained from a patient treated with radiotherapy plus ipilimumab. The J gene is TRBJ2-5, the V gene TRBV11-2, with 10 bases lining up with TRBD2. In nucleotides, the CDR3 is TGTGCCAGCAGCCTGTGGGGACTAGCGAGCCAAGAGACCCAGTACTTC. Encoded protein: CASSLWGLASQETQYF.